This T cell receptor (beta chain) stems from a study of blood T cells in healthy people across ages. The germline CDR1 and CDR2 sequences are MGHRA and YSYEKL. Trimming took off 0 bases at V and 5 bases at J, with 10 bases between the two ends. The CDR3 is 14 amino acids. It was with a sample-barcoded 5' primer and a J-beta primer mix that a second PCR of roughly 7 to 12 cycles was run. One entry per CDR3 protein, called by TCRdb with MiXCR from the 5' RACE reads. The sample carries 1.4 million to 1.5 million distinct CDR3 sequences, about 43% recorded once. The sample holds a few counts of this clonotype.

J is TRBJ1-2 and V is TRBV4-1, with D tentatively TRBD1 (5 bases). The sequenced sample consisted of blood. This sequence originates from a young woman in good health. CDR3 in DNA: TGCGCCAGCAGCCAAGATGCAGGGTATTATGGCTACACCTTC. The encoded protein is CASSQDAGYYGYTF.